This entry lists 17 T cell receptor beta chains sequenced from one sample in a study of blood T cell repertoires in COVID-19. Data came from immunoSEQ multiplex PCR; TCRdb stores just in-frame clones and leaves some out. Of some 190,000 clones listed, about 91% are singletons. What was sequenced was peripheral blood. These receptors originate from a man aged 18 to 35 with active or convalescent COVID-19.

This chain connects TRBV28 to TRBJ2-6; no clear D. Germline V lookup: CDR1 MDHEN, CDR2 SYDVKM. The CDR3 contains 15 residues. With 6 bases removed from V and 1 base from J, the gap between germline ends came to 10 bases. Here the CDR3 reads CASSPLRSGANVLTF. In DNA form, the CDR3 reads TGTGCCAGCAGCCCTCTTCGGTCTGGGGCCAACGTCCTGACTTTC.

The rearrangement links TRBV2 to TRBJ2-6; unclear D gene. The CDR3 runs to 14 residues. Trimming cost V 6 bases and J 1 base, with 7 bases left between them. Germline V lookup: CDR1 SNHLY, CDR2 FYNNEI. CDR3 region: CASRARSGANVLTF. The CDR3 nucleotides read TGTGCCAGCAGGGCCAGGTCTGGGGCCAACGTCCTGACTTTC.

This chain connects TRBV29-1 to TRBJ2-3; 9 bases align to TRBD1. CDR3 length equals 14 residues. The J segment lost 8 bases and the V segment lost 6 bases, leaving 12 bases of the junction unmatched. Germline CDR1 SQVTM, CDR2 ANQGSEA. Here the CDR3 reads CSVTGTGPPATQYF. Written as DNA, the CDR3 is TGCAGCGTAACCGGGACAGGGCCTCCCGCTACGCAGTATTTT.

The rearrangement uses TRBV4-2 and TRBJ2-7; 7 positions agree with TRBD2. This CDR3 contains 16 residues. V dropped 2 bases and J dropped 2; count of bases not matched to a gene: 9. Germline V gene sequence: CDR1 LGHNA, CDR2 YNFKEQ. CDR3: CASSQTLAAVTYEQYF. The CDR3 DNA is TGTGCCAGCAGCCAAACCCTAGCGGCGGTAACCTACGAGCAGTACTTC.

V usage is TRBV18 and J usage is TRBJ2-1, with TRBD1 identical over 8 bases. The CDR3 covers 16 residues. Germline lookup yields CDR1 KGHSH and CDR2 LQKENI. The J segment lost 6 bases and the V segment lost 2 bases, leaving 9 bases of the junction unmatched. The CDR3 spells CASSPARTGSGNEQFF. Written as DNA, the CDR3 is TGTGCCAGCTCACCAGCCCGGACAGGGAGTGGCAATGAGCAGTTCTTC.

V usage is TRBV7-9 and J usage is TRBJ2-2; D is unresolved. V lost 2 bases and J lost 0, with 4 bases in between. The CDR3 totals 14 residues. Germline CDR1 and CDR2: SEHNR and FQNEAQ (reference sequence). The CDR3 loop is CASSLIANTGELFF. The DNA for the CDR3 is TGTGCCAGCAGCTTAATCGCGAACACCGGGGAGCTGTTTTTT.

A word on this clone: The junction departs from germline at one end; a sequencing error may be responsible. This chain links TRBV3-1 (or the pseudogene TRBV3-2) with TRBJ2-1, with TRBD2 identical over 9 bases. The CDR3 is 14 residues long. Germline CDR1 and CDR2: LGHDT and YNNKEL (reference sequence). The CDR3 loop is CASSPGVAGASGLF. In nucleotides, the CDR3 is TGTGCCAGCAGCCCCGGGGTAGCGGGAGCCTCCGGGCTCTTC.

The DNA for the CDR3 is TGTGCCAGCAGAGCCGGGGGTACGATGAACACCGGGGAGCTGTTTTTT. Protein: CASRAGGTMNTGELFF. The chain uses TRBV6-6 and TRBJ2-2, with D maybe TRBD2 (6 bases). This CDR3 is 16 amino acids long. Germline V gives CDR1 MNHNY, CDR2 SVGAGI (reference sequence). V lost 6 bases and J lost 1, with 15 bases in between.

The CDR3: CASSTYRQGSMDEQFF. The CDR3, as DNA: TGTGCCAGCAGCACGTATCGACAGGGCAGTATGGATGAGCAGTTCTTC. V is TRBV12-1 and J is TRBJ2-1; the D call in the table, TRBD1, was not verified against the DNA. TRBV12-1 is a pseudogene. CDR3 length: 16 residues.

This rearrangement joins TRBV14 to TRBJ1-1, with 10 bases aligning to TRBD1. Germline assignment: CDR1 SGHDN and CDR2 FVKESK. The CDR3 sequence is 18 residues long. Trimming removed 0 bases from V and 1 base from J; junction bases left unmatched: 8. CDR3 amino acids: CASSQDPRDRGKNTEAFF. CDR3 DNA sequence: TGTGCCAGCAGCCAAGACCCCCGGGACAGGGGAAAGAACACTGAAGCTTTCTTT.

This chain connects TRBV5-5 to TRBJ2-1; 10 bases align to TRBD2. V lost 2 bases, J lost 8 bases, and 10 bases stayed unmatched. CDR3 length: 16 residues. Germline CDR1 and CDR2: SGHKS and YYEKEE (reference sequence). In nucleotides, the CDR3 is TGTGCCAGCAGCTTCTTAGCGGGAGGCCCCAACGATGAGCAGTTCTTC. The encoded protein is CASSFLAGGPNDEQFF.

This clone was seen a handful of times. This chain uses TRBV7-9 with TRBJ2-2, with D possibly being TRBD1 (7 bases). CDR1 and CDR2 from the germline V gene are SEHNR and FQNEAQ (reference sequence). The CDR3 is 15 amino acids. V lost 5 bases, J lost 7 bases, and 17 bases lay in between. CDR3: CASSPTGMGGGELFF. CDR3 coding DNA: TGTGCCAGCAGCCCGACAGGGATGGGAGGCGGGGAGCTGTTTTTT.

The chain is built from TRBV14 and TRBJ2-6, with TRBD1 matching over 7 bases. Germline V lookup: CDR1 SGHDN, CDR2 FVKESK. The CDR3 has 20 amino acids. V lost 3 bases, J lost 2 bases, and 16 bases stayed unmatched. The CDR3 here is CASSQGVGGSLFTGANVLTF. The CDR3 bases are TGTGCCAGCAGCCAGGGCGTAGGGGGCTCTTTGTTCACTGGGGCCAACGTCCTGACTTTC.

The J gene is TRBJ2-1, the V gene TRBV6-1, with TRBD2 matching 10 bases. This CDR3 comprises 16 residues. Looked up from germline, CDR1 is MNHNS and CDR2 is SASEGT. J lost 3 bases, V lost 3 bases, and 5 bases had no gene match. CDR3 protein: CASSEKGLAFYNEQFF. CDR3 in DNA: TGTGCCAGCAGTGAGAAGGGACTAGCGTTCTACAATGAGCAGTTCTTC.

This chain links TRBV19 with TRBJ2-7; maybe TRBD2 (5 bases). Germline V gene lookup returns CDR1 LNHDA and CDR2 SQIVND (reference sequence). CDR3 length: 14 amino acids. V was clipped by 5 bases and J by 0 bases, with 11 bases between them. The CDR3 DNA reads as TGTGCCAGTAGTTCCAGAGGGAGCTCCTACGAGCAGTACTTC. Protein sequence: CASSSRGSSYEQYF. The whole variable domain, remainder taken from reference TRBV19 and TRBJ2-7, is DGGITQSPKYLFRKEGQNVTLSCEQNLNHDAMYWYRQDPGQGLRLIYYSQIVNDFQKGDIAEGYSVSREKKESFPLTVTSAQKNPTAFYLCASSSRGSSYEQYFGPGTRLTVT.

The CDR3 protein is CASSQTWDRGNIQYF. CDR3 DNA sequence: TGTGCCAGCAGCCAGACTTGGGACAGGGGAAACATTCAGTACTTC. The chain couples TRBV3-1 (or the pseudogene TRBV3-2) to TRBJ2-4, with 10 bases lining up with TRBD1. CDR1 is LGHDT and CDR2 is YNNKEL in the germline V gene (reference sequence). The V and J ends lost 3 bases and 6 bases, in that order; junction bases with no gene match: 5. The CDR3 is 15 amino acids.

The chain has TRBV3-1 (or the pseudogene TRBV3-2) and TRBJ1-1, with a weak D call TRBD1 (5 bases). The CDR3 contains 14 residues. Trimming took off 1 base at V and 2 bases at J, with 8 bases between the two ends. In germline, CDR1 is LGHDT, CDR2 YNNKEL (reference sequence). CDR3 sequence reads: CASSQAQGNTEAFF. Written as DNA, the CDR3 is TGTGCCAGCAGCCAAGCCCAGGGCAACACTGAAGCTTTCTTT.